This entry describes one T cell receptor beta chain. Its antigen is still unknown. This sample was taken from a study of cytomegalovirus exposure and HLA in healthy donors. Findings and caveats of the study: In a later analysis, specific HLA alleles were associated with 15,000 to 20,000 TCR beta sequences at a 0.05 false discovery rate.

It was with 60 Vbeta and 13 Jbeta primers that the PCR ran. Profiled with immunoSEQ multiplex PCR; TCRdb holds only in-frame clones, not every one. Of 140,000 or so clones in the sample, around 85% were seen once. Looked up from germline, CDR1 is SGHVS and CDR2 is FQNEAQ. CDR3 size: 15 residues. With V trimmed by 1 base and J by 4 bases, 4 bases remained unmatched. The specimen was PBMCs. The receptor was derived from a female donor in good health and CMV-seronegative. V usage is TRBV7-8 and J usage is TRBJ2-1, with TRBD1 matching 7 bases. The CDR3 region is CASSLVTGAYNEQFF. CDR3 DNA: TGTGCCAGCAGCTTAGTAACAGGGGCTTACAATGAGCAGTTCTTC.